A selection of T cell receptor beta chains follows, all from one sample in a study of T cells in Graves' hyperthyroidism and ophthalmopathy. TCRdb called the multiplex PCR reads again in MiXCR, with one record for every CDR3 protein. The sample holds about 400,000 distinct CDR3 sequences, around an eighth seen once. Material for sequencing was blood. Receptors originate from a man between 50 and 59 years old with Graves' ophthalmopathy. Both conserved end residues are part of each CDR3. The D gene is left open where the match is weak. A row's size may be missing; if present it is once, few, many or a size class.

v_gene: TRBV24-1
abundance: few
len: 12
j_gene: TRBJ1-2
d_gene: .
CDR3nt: TGTGCCACCAGTTTCGGGGACTATGGCTACACCTTC
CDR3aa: CATSFGDYGYTF

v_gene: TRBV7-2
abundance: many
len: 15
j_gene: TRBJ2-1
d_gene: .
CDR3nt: TGTGCCAGCAGCTTATCAGGGAAGCCCTACAATGAGCAGTTCTTC
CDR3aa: CASSLSGKPYNEQFF

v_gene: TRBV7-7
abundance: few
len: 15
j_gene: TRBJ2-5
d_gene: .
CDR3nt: TGTGCTAGTTCACGGCAGCACGGGGGCCAAGAGACCCAGTACTTC
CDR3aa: CASSRQHGGQETQYF

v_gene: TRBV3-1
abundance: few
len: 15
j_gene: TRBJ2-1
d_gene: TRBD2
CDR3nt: TGTGCCAGCAGCCAAACTAGCGGGAGTTCTAATGAGCAGTTCTTC
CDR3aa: CASSQTSGSSNEQFF

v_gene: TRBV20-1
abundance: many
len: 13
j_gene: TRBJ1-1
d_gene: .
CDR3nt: TGCAGTGCTAGAGGGGGACAGAACACTGAAGCTTTCTTT
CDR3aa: CSARGGQNTEAFF

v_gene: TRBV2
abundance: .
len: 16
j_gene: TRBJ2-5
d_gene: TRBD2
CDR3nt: TGTGCCAGCAGTGAATTTGGTAGCGGGCCCCGTGGAACCCAGTACTTC
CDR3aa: CASSEFGSGPRGTQYF

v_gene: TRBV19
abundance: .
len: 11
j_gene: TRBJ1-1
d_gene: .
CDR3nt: TGTGCCAGTAGTAGGGAGAGTGAAGCTTTCTTT
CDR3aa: CASSRESEAFF

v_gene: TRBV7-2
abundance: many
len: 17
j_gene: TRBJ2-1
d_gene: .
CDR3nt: TGTGCCAGCAGCCCCAGGTCAGGGGCTTCACTTTACAATGAGCAGTTCTTC
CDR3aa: CASSPRSGASLYNEQFF

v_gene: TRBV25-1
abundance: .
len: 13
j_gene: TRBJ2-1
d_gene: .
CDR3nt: TGTGCCAGCCAAGACAGTTCCTACAATGAGCAGTTCTTC
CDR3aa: CASQDSSYNEQFF

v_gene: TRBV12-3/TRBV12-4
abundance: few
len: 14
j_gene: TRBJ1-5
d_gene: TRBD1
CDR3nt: TGTGCCAGCAGCCCTGACAGGGGGCCTCAGCCCCAGCATTTT
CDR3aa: CASSPDRGPQPQHF

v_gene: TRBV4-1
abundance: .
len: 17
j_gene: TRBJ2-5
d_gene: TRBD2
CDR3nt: TGCGCCAGCAGCCAAAAGGGAGGCGGGAGGACCCAAGAGACCCAGTACTTC
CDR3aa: CASSQKGGGRTQETQYF

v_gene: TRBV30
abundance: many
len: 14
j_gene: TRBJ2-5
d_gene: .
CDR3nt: TGTGCCTGGAGTGTCGGGGGAATCCAAGAGACCCAGTACTTC
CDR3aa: CAWSVGGIQETQYF

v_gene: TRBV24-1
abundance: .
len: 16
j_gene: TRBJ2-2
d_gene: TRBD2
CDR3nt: TGTGCCACCAGTGATCCGGGACTAGCGGACGCCGGGGAGCTGTTTTTT
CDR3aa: CATSDPGLADAGELFF

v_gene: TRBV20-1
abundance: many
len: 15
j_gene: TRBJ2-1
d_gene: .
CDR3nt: TGCAGTGCTAGAGATAAAAGTGTGGGTTACAATGAGCAGTTCTTC
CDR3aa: CSARDKSVGYNEQFF

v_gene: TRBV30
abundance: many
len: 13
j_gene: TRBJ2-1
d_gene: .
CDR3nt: TGTGCCTGGAGGAGCGGACCTTACAATGAGCAGTTCTTC
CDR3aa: CAWRSGPYNEQFF

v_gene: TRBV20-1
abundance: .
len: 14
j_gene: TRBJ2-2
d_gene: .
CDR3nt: TGCAGTGCTAGAGCGGGAGTGGGGACCGGGGAGCTGTTTTTT
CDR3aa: CSARAGVGTGELFF

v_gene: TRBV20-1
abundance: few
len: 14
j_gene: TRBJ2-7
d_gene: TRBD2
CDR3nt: TGCAGTGCTAGGGGAGTTAGCGGGACTTACGAGCAGTACTTC
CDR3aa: CSARGVSGTYEQYF

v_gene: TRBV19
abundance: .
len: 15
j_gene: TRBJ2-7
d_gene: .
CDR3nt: TGTGCCAGTAGTACTAGGGACAAGAGAGCATACGAGCAGTACTTC
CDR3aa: CASSTRDKRAYEQYF

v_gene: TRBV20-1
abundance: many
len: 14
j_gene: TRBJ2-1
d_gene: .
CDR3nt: TGCAGTGCTAGAGACGTGGAGGGAGCCAATGAGCAGTTCTTC
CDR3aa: CSARDVEGANEQFF

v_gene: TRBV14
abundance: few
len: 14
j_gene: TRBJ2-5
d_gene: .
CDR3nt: TGTGCCAGCAGCCTAGGGCGGGACCAAGAGACCCAGTACTTC
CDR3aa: CASSLGRDQETQYF

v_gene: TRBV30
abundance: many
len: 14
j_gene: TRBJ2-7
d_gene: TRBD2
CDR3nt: TGTGCCTGGACTAACCAGCGGGATTCCTACGAGCAGTACTTC
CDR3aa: CAWTNQRDSYEQYF

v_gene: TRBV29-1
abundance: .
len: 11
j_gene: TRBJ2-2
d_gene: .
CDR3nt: TGCAGCGTTAAAAACACCGGGGAGCTGTTTTTT
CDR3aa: CSVKNTGELFF

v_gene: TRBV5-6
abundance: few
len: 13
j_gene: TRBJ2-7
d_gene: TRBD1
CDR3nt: TGTGCCAGCAGCCAGACAGGGTACAACGAGCAGTACTTC
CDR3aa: CASSQTGYNEQYF

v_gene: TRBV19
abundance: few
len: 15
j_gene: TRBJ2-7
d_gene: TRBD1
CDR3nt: TGTGCCAGTAGTATCGGTCAGGGGGCAGGCTACGAGCAGTACTTC
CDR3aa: CASSIGQGAGYEQYF

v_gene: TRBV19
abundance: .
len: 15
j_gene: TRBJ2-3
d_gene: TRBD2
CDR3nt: TGTGCCAGTAGTAGCGGGAGAGTGGAAGGGAATACGCAGTATTTT
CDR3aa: CASSSGRVEGNTQYF

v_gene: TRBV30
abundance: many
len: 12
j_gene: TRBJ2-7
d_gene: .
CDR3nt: TGTGCCTGGAGAACAGGGCGCAACGAGCAGTACTTC
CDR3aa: CAWRTGRNEQYF

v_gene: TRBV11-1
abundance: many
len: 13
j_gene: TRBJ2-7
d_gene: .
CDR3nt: TGTGCCAGCAGCTTGGAGCGGGCGGGGGAGCAGTACTTC
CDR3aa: CASSLERAGEQYF

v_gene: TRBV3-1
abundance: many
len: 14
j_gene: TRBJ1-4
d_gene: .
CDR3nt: TGTGCCAGCAGCCAGAGGGGTTCTAATGAAAAACTGTTTTTT
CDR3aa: CASSQRGSNEKLFF

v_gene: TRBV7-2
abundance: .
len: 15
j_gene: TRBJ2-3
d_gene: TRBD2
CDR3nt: TGTGCCAGCAGCGCGGGGGGCGGGGACTCCCGCTTGCAGTATTTT
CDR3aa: CASSAGGGDSRLQYF

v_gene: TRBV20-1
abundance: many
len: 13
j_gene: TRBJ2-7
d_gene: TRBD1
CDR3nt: TGCAGTGCTAGCGGACAGGGGAGGTCCGAGCAGTACTTC
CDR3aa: CSASGQGRSEQYF

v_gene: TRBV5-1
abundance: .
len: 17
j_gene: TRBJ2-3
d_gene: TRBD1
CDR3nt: TGCGCCAGCAGCGCCCTCGGGACAGCCACTAGCACAGATACGCAGTATTTT
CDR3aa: CASSALGTATSTDTQYF

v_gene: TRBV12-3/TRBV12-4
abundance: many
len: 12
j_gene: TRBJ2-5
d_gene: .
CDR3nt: TGTGCCAGCAGTTTACAAAAAGAGACCCAGTACTTC
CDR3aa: CASSLQKETQYF

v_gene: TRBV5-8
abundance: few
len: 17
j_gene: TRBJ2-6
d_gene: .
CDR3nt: TGTGCCAGCAGCTTAGCGAGCCGCCGCTCTGGGGCCAACGTCCTGACTTTC
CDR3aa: CASSLASRRSGANVLTF

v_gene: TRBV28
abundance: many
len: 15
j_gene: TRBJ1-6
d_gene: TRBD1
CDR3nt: TGTGCCAGCAGTTTACCGACAGGGGGTAGTTCACCCCTCCACTTT
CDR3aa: CASSLPTGGSSPLHF

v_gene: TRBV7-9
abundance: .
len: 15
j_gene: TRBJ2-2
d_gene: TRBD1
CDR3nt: TGTGCCAGCGGCGCATGGGACAGGGTGACCGGGGAGCTGTTTTTT
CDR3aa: CASGAWDRVTGELFF

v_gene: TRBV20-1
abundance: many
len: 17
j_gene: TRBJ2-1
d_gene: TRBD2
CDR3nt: TGCAGTGCTAGACGACAGGCGCCGGGACTAGGAGTAAATGAGCAGTTCTTC
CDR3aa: CSARRQAPGLGVNEQFF

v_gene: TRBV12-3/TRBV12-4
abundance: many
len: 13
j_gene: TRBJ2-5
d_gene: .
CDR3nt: TGTGCCAGCAACGTCAGGGGATTAGAGACCCAGTACTTC
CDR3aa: CASNVRGLETQYF

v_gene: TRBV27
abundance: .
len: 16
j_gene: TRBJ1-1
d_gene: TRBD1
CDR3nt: TGTGCCAGCAGTTGGGGGACAGGGAGTACGAACACTGAAGCTTTCTTT
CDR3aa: CASSWGTGSTNTEAFF

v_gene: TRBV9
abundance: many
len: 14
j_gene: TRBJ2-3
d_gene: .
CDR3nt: TGTGCCAGCAGCGTACTAGAGTTAGCTGATACGCAGTATTTT
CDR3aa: CASSVLELADTQYF

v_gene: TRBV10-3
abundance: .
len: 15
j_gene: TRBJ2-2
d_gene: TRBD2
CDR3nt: TGTGCCATCAGCCGAGCGGGGGCGGGGACCGGGGAGCTGTTTTTT
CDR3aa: CAISRAGAGTGELFF

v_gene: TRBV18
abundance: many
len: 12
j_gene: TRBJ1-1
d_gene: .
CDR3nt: TGTGCCAGCTCGGTGGGGAACACTGAAGCTTTCTTT
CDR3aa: CASSVGNTEAFF

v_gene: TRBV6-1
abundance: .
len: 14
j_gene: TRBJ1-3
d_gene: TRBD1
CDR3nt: TGTGCCAGCAGAAGCCCGACAGGGGTAAACACCATATATTTT
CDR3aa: CASRSPTGVNTIYF

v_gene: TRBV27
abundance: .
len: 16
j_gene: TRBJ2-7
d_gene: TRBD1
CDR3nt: TGTGCCAGCAGTTTATATGGGACAGGGGGCTACTACGAGCAGTACTTC
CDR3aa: CASSLYGTGGYYEQYF

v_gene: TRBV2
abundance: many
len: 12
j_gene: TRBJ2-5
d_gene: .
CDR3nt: TGTGCCAGCAGCCGGGGTGGGGAGACCCAGTACTTC
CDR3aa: CASSRGGETQYF

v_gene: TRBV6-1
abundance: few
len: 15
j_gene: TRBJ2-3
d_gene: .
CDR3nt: TGTGCCAGCAGTGACCGAGGCGTGGGAATGGATACGCAGTATTTT
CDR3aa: CASSDRGVGMDTQYF

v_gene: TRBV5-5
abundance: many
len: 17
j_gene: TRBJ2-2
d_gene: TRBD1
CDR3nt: TGTGCCAGCAGCCCCTATCCCGGGACAGGGAACACCGGGGAGCTGTTTTTT
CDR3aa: CASSPYPGTGNTGELFF

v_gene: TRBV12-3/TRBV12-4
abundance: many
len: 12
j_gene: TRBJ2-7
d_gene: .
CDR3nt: TGTGCCAGCAGTTACGGAACCTACGAGCAGTACTTC
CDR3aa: CASSYGTYEQYF

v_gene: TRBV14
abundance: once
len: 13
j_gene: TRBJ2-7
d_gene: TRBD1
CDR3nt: TGTGCCGGCAGCCACGACAGGGTCTACGAGCAGTACTTC
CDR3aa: CAGSHDRVYEQYF

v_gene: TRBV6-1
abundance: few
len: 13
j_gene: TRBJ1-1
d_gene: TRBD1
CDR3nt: TGTGCCAGCAGGGTGAAACAGGGGGCTGAAGCTTTCTTT
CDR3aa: CASRVKQGAEAFF